This T cell receptor (beta chain) was sequenced during a study of T cell responses to AZD1222 COVID-19 vaccine. Findings of the study overall: Only a handful of AZD1222 recipients, more than 5 in all, had baseline seropositivity. Researchers report vaccine-associated CD4 TCRs spanning spike, with dominance at 160-218 and 743-854. Donors were mostly white British, more females; clonal diversity possibly underestimated. Repertoires in all cases were sampled only once the peak T cell response had passed.

As concerns this clone: Its specificity is unknown.

TCRdb's table, derived via immunoSEQ multiplex PCR, lists solely in-frame clones and lacks some. Of about 140,000 clones listed, 92% are singletons. The CDR3 covers 12 residues. Germline CDR1 reads MNHNY; CDR2 reads SVGAGI (reference sequence). With V trimmed by 6 bases and J by 3 bases, 0 bases remained unmatched. The sequencing here drew on peripheral blood, taken 28 days after the second AZD1222 dose. The genes are TRBV6-6 and TRBJ2-7, with 9 bases lining up with TRBD2. This clonotype was obtained from an adult who received the AZD1222 COVID-19 vaccine. CDR3 loop: CASRREGYEQYF. The CDR3 DNA sequence: TGTGCCAGCAGGCGGGAGGGCTACGAGCAGTACTTC.